This T cell receptor beta chain was recorded in a study of CD8 T cells in ankylosing spondylitis. Study observations and caveats: Clones linked to disease, bearing a CD8+ phenotype, were relatively rare in peripheral blood. Under 10 highly homologous variants formed a TCR beta motif that appeared characteristic of ankylosing spondylitis blood.

Details on this clonotype: What it binds is unknown.

TCRdb reanalysed the 5' RACE reads using MiXCR and keeps one entry per CDR3 protein. The data contain roughly 700,000 distinct CDR3 sequences, roughly 19% of them seen just once; the ten biggest clones take up 15% to 20%. The CDR3 contains 16 residues. V was cut by 3 bases and J by 1 base, with 14 bases left in between. Per germline, CDR1 MNHEY and CDR2 SMNVEV (reference sequence). The receptor comes from a male donor with ankylosing spondylitis. J is TRBJ2-3 and V is TRBV27; D tentatively fits TRBD1 or TRBD2 (5 bases each). Sequencing was done on a sample of blood, either unsorted or a sorted T cell fraction (not recorded which). CDR3 loop: CASSLGTRGCTDTQYF. The CDR3 nucleotides are TGTGCCAGCAGTTTGGGTACTAGGGGCTGCACAGATACGCAGTATTTT.